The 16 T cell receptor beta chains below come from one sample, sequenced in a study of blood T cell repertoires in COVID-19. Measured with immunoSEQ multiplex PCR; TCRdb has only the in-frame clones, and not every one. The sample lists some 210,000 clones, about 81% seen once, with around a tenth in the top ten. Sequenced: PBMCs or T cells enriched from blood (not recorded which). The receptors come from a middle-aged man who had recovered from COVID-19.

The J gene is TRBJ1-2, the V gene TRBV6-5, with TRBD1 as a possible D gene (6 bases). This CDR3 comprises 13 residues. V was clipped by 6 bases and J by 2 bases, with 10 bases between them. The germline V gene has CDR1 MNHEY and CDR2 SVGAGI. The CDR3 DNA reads TGTGCCAGCAGAACGGACAGCAACTATGGCTACACCTTC. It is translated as CASRTDSNYGYTF.

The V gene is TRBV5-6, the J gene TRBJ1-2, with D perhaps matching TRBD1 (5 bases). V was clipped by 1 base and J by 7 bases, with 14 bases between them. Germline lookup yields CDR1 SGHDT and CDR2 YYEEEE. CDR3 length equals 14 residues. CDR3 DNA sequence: TGTGCCAGCAGCTTGAGGAGACAGAGGTTTGGCTACACCTTC. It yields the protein CASSLRRQRFGYTF.

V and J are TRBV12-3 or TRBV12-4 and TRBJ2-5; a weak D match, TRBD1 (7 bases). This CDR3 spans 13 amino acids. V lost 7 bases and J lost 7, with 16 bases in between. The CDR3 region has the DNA TGTGCCAGCACCAAACAGGGGCGGGGGACCCAGTACTTC. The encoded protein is CASTKQGRGTQYF.

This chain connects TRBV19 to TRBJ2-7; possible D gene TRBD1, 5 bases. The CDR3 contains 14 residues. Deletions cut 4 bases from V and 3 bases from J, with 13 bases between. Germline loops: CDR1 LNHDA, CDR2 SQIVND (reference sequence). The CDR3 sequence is CASSRSTVNYEQYF. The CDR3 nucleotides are TGTGCCAGTAGTAGATCGACAGTGAACTACGAGCAGTACTTC.

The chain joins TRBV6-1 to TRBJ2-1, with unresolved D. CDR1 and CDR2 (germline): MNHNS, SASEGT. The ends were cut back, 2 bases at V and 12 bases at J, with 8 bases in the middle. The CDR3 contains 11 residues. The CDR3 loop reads CASSESSRQFF. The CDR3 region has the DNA TGTGCCAGCAGTGAAAGTTCCAGGCAGTTCTTC.

As DNA, the CDR3 is TGTGCCATCAGTGAGTCCCCTTGGGAGGACAGGGGAGAAAAACTGTTTTTT. Its protein product is CAISESPWEDRGEKLFF. The chain links TRBV10-3 to TRBJ1-4, with 9 positions matching TRBD1. The CDR3 consists of 17 residues. V dropped 0 bases and J dropped 8; count of bases not matched to a gene: 10. Germline lookup yields CDR1 ENHRY and CDR2 SYGVKD.

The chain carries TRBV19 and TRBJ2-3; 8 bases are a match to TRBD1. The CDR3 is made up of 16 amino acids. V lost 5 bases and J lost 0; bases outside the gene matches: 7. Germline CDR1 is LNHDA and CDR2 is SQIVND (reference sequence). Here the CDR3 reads CASSSRGRGSTDTQYF. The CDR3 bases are TGTGCCAGTAGTTCCAGGGGGCGAGGGAGCACAGATACGCAGTATTTT.

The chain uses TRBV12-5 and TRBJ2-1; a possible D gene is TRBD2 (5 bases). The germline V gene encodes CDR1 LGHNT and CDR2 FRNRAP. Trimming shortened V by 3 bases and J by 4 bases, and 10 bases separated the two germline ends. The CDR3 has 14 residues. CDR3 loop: CASGLGRGYNEQFF. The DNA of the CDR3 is TGTGCTAGTGGTTTAGGCCGAGGGTACAATGAGCAGTTCTTC.

The CDR3 nucleotides read TGTGCCAGCAGTTCACAGGGAGGGGCGACTAATGAAAAACTGTTTTTT. This codes for CASSSQGGATNEKLFF. The chain carries TRBV6-5 and TRBJ1-4, with D possibly matching TRBD1 (6 bases). Germline CDR1 MNHEY, CDR2 SVGAGI. The CDR3 is 16 amino acids. Trimming shortened V by 4 bases and J by 2 bases, and 14 bases separated the two germline ends.

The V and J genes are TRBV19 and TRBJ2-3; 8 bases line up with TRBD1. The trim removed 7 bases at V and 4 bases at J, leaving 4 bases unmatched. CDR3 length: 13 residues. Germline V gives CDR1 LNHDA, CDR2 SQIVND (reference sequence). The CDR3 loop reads CASNHRGADTQYF. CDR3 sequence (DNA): TGTGCCAGTAATCACAGGGGGGCAGATACGCAGTATTTT.

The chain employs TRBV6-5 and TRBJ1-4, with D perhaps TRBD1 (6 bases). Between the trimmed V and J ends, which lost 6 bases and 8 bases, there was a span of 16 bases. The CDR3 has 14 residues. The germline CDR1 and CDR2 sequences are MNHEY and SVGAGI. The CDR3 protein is CASRQDSLREKLFF. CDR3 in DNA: TGTGCCAGCAGGCAGGACAGTTTGAGGGAAAAACTGTTTTTT.

CDR3 sequence (DNA): TGTGCCAGCAACCGGGGAAAGGGACAGTCAAAAGCTTTCTTT. Its translation: CASNRGKGQSKAFF. The chain employs TRBV3-1 (or the pseudogene TRBV3-2) and TRBJ1-1; TRBD1 matches 7 bases. The CDR3 runs to 14 residues. Germline values: CDR1 LGHDT, CDR2 YNNKEL (reference sequence). Trimming cost V 7 bases and J 9 bases; bases outside gene matches: 14.

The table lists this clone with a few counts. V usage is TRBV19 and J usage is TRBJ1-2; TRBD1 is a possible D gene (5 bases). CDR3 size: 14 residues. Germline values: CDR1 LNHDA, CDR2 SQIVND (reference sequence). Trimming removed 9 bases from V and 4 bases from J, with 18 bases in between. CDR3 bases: TGTGCCAGCTTACCAATGGCAGGGCCCTATGGCTACACCTTC. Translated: CASLPMAGPYGYTF.

The CDR3 reads CASRGGGRGRNTEAFF. CDR3 coding DNA: TGTGCCAGCAGAGGGGGGGGCAGGGGCCGAAACACTGAAGCTTTCTTT. The rearrangement links TRBV5-4 to TRBJ1-1; D might be TRBD1 (6 bases). V was clipped by 5 bases and J by 2 bases, with 19 bases between them. The CDR3 runs 16 residues. From germline, CDR1 is SGHNT and CDR2 YYREEE (reference sequence).

This CDR3 is CATSRDPGEDTQYF. CDR3 in DNA: TGTGCCACCAGCAGAGATCCCGGGGAAGATACGCAGTATTTT. This sequence joins TRBV15 and TRBJ2-3; D is perhaps TRBD2 (5 bases). Trimming took 0 bases from V and 5 from J, leaving 9 bases between them. There are 14 residues in the CDR3. The V gene's germline CDR1 is LNHNV and CDR2 YYDKDF (reference sequence).

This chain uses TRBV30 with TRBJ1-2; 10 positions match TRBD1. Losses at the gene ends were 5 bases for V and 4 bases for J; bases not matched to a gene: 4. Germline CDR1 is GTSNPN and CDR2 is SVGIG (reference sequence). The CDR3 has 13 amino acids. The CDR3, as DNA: TGTGCCTGGGGGGACAGGGGTGGCTATGGCTACACCTTC. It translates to CAWGDRGGYGYTF. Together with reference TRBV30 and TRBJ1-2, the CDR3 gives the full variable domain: SQTIHQWPATLVQPVGSPLSLECTVEGTSNPNLYWYRQAAGRGLQLLFYSVGIGQISSEVPQNLSASRPQDRQFILSSKKLLLSDSGFYLCAWGDRGGYGYTFGSGTRLTVV.